This T cell receptor (beta chain) was recovered during a study of CD8 T cells in ankylosing spondylitis. With 6 bases clipped from V and 3 bases from J, the junction kept 5 bases outside the gene matches. The CDR3 has 14 residues. From germline, CDR1 is SGHVS and CDR2 FQNEAQ. Molecular-barcoded quantitative 5'-RACE produced these TCR beta libraries. A single record per CDR3 protein comes from TCRdb applying MiXCR to the 5' RACE reads. The data contain about 450,000 distinct CDR3 sequences, more than 25% of them seen just once; the ten biggest clones take up approximately 1%. Findings and limits, study-wide: Previously reported in reactive arthritis synovial fluid and blood were some of the motif variants. Relatively rare in peripheral blood, disease-linked clones were also CD8+. There was a TCR beta motif, made of several highly homologous variants, that appeared characteristic of ankylosing spondylitis blood. Reports say disease-linked clones showed up significantly more in matched ankylosing spondylitis synovial fluid.

Regarding this clonotype: Its target is unknown.

The receptor was derived from a male donor with ankylosing spondylitis. Input material: blood, either unsorted or a sorted T cell fraction (not recorded which). V gene TRBV7-8 combines with J gene TRBJ2-7, with TRBD1 matching over 10 bases. CDR3 amino acids: CASSRDRGFYEQYF. The CDR3 DNA reads TGTGCCAGCAGTAGGGACAGGGGATTCTACGAGCAGTACTTC.